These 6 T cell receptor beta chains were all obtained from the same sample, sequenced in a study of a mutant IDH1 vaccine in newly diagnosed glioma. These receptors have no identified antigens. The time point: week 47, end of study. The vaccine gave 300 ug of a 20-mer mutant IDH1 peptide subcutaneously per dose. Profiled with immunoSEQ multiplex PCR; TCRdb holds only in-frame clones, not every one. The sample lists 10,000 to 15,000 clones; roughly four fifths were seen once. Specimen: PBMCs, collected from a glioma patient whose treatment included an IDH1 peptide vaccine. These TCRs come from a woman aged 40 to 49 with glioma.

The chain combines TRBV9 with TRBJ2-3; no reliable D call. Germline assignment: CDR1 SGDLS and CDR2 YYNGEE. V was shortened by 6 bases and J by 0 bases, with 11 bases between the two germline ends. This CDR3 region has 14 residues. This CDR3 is CASNTGWSTDTQYF. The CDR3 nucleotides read TGTGCCAGCAACACCGGATGGAGCACAGATACGCAGTATTTT.

The CDR3 DNA sequence: TGTGCCAGCAGCTTAAAGGGGCACGGGGGCCGGGAGCTGTTTTTT. This gives the protein CASSLKGHGGRELFF. V and J are TRBV13 and TRBJ2-2, with D tentatively TRBD1 or TRBD2 (6 bases each). Germline-derived CDR1 and CDR2 are PRHDT and FYEKMQ (reference sequence). The CDR3 consists of 15 residues. Trimming took 2 bases from V and 9 from J, leaving 16 bases between them.

Written as DNA, the CDR3 is TGTGCCAGCAGTAGACAGGGCCTGAACACTGAAGCTTTCTTT. It encodes CASSRQGLNTEAFF. The J gene is TRBJ1-1, the V gene TRBV2; 7 bases line up with TRBD1. The CDR3 has 14 amino acids. Germline CDR1 SNHLY, CDR2 FYNNEI. V shed 5 bases, J shed 0 bases, and the junction held 3 bases outside the gene matches.

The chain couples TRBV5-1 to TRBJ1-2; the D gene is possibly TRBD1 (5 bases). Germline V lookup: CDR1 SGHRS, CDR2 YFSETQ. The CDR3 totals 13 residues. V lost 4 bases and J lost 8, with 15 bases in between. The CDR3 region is CASSPTASGGYTF. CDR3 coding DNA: TGCGCCAGCAGCCCGACAGCTTCGGGGGGCTACACCTTC. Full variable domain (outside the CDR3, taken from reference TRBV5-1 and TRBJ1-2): KAGVTQTPRYLIKTRGQQVTLSCSPISGHRSVSWYQQTPGQGLQFLFEYFSETQRNKGNFPGRFSGRQFSNSRSEMNVSTLELGDSALYLCASSPTASGGYTFGSGTRLTVV.

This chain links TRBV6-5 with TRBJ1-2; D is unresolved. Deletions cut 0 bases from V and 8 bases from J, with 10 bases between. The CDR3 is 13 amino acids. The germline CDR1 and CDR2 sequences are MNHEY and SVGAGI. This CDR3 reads CASSYSSSTGYTF. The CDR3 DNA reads TGTGCCAGCAGTTACTCATCGAGCACCGGCTACACCTTC.

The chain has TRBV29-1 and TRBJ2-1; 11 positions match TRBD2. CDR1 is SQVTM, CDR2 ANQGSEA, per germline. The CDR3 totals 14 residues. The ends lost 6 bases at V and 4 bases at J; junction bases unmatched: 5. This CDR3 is CSVTSGNFYNEQFF. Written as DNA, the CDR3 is TGCAGCGTGACTAGCGGGAACTTTTACAATGAGCAGTTCTTC.